This passage covers 20 T cell receptor beta chains from one sample sequenced in a study of OX40 agonist ivuxolimab in advanced cancers. Using immunoSEQ multiplex PCR, the repertoire was profiled, and TCRdb retains in-frame clones only, with some absent. The data hold around 100,000 clones, with around 91% observed a single time. The input for sequencing was CD4+ or CD8+ T cells sorted from blood, taken in a trial of the OX40 agonist ivuxolimab. The receptors were sampled from an adult with an advanced solid tumor such as melanoma, head and neck, liver or kidney cancer.

The chain couples TRBV5-6 to TRBJ1-3, with D hard to call. The CDR3 consists of 17 residues. Trimming stripped 1 base from V and 0 bases from J, with 14 bases between. From germline, CDR1 is SGHDT and CDR2 YYEEEE. The CDR3 DNA is TGTGCCAGCAGCTTGTCTGGTTATGAACTCTCTGGAAACACCATATATTTT. As protein: CASSLSGYELSGNTIYF.

This chain connects TRBV19 to TRBJ2-7, with D possibly called TRBD1 or TRBD2 (5 bases each). Germline CDR1 LNHDA, CDR2 SQIVND (reference sequence). CDR3 length: 15 amino acids. Trimming pared 0 bases from V and 0 bases from J, leaving 9 bases between. CDR3 region: CASSIDLGDSYEQYF. DNA for the CDR3: TGTGCCAGTAGTATAGATTTGGGGGACTCCTACGAGCAGTACTTC.

This clone was detected a few times. V usage is TRBV30 and J usage is TRBJ1-1; D is unclear. Germline lookup yields CDR1 GTSNPN and CDR2 SVGIG (reference sequence). The V and J ends lost 0 bases and 8 bases respectively, with 16 bases between them. The CDR3 is made up of 14 amino acids. The CDR3 reads CAWSVLPSAPEAFF. CDR3 in DNA: TGTGCCTGGAGTGTGTTACCCTCAGCTCCCGAAGCTTTCTTT.

Comment on this clone: A junction end diverges from the germline sequence, so it may reflect a read error. The same CDR3 can be traced to other DNA sequences in this sample. This rearrangement joins TRBV15 to TRBJ2-3; no definite D call. This CDR3 comprises 16 residues. Germline V gene data show CDR1 as LNHNV and CDR2 as YYDKDF (reference sequence). CDR3 in amino acids: CATSRDRARNTDTQYF. The CDR3 coding sequence is TGTGCCACCAGTAGAGATCGGGCTAGAAACACAGATACGCAGTATTTT.

This chain joins TRBV5-1 and TRBJ2-2; D not certain. CDR3 length equals 15 residues. CDR1 and CDR2 (germline): SGHRS, YFSETQ. V was pared by 0 bases and J by 4 bases, with 10 bases between. This CDR3 reads CASSLEVSSTGELFF. DNA for the CDR3: TGCGCCAGCAGCTTGGAGGTCAGCTCCACCGGGGAGCTGTTTTTT.

CDR3 in DNA: TGTGCCAGCATGAGGAGCAGGGGCGGCGGCTACACCTTC. Its protein is CASMRSRGGGYTF. This chain connects TRBV27 to TRBJ1-2, with D possibly matching TRBD1 (6 bases). The CDR3 totals 13 residues. Germline V gene sequence: CDR1 MNHEY, CDR2 SMNVEV (reference sequence). Trimming removed 7 bases from V and 8 bases from J, with 17 bases in between.

V gene TRBV18 combines with J gene TRBJ2-3; TRBD2 agrees at 8 bases. Germline V CDR1 and CDR2: KGHSH, LQKENI. The CDR3 has 16 amino acids. V lost 5 bases, J lost 2 bases, and 9 bases stayed unmatched. CDR3 nucleotides: TGTGCCAGCTCATCGCGACTAGCGAAATTCACAGATACGCAGTATTTT. Protein: CASSSRLAKFTDTQYF.

The gene calls are TRBV11-2 and TRBJ1-5; D unresolved. CDR1 and CDR2 from the germline V gene are SGHAT and FQNNGV. The length of the CDR3 is 15 residues. The V gene lost 0 bases and the J gene lost 3 bases, with 9 bases spanning the gap. The CDR3: CASSLEGRNNQPQHF. CDR3 nucleotide sequence: TGTGCCAGCAGCTTAGAAGGACGGAACAATCAGCCCCAGCATTTT.

This clone was recorded once. The chain joins TRBV5-1 to TRBJ1-1; tentative D call: TRBD1 (6 bases). The CDR3 runs to 13 residues. Germline lookup yields CDR1 SGHRS and CDR2 YFSETQ. The V end lost 1 base, the J end lost 7 bases, and 11 bases lay between the germline ends. Here the CDR3 DNA reads TGCGCCAGCAGCTTGAACCGACAGGTTGAAGCTTTCTTT. It encodes CASSLNRQVEAFF. Based on the CDR3 plus reference TRBV5-1 and TRBJ1-1, the full variable domain is KAGVTQTPRYLIKTRGQQVTLSCSPISGHRSVSWYQQTPGQGLQFLFEYFSETQRNKGNFPGRFSGRQFSNSRSEMNVSTLELGDSALYLCASSLNRQVEAFFGQGTRLTVV.

A single count supports this clone. This chain joins TRBV10-2 and TRBJ2-7; D gene uncertain. Germline values: CDR1 WSHSY, CDR2 SAAADI. The CDR3 is made up of 12 amino acids. V was cut by 0 bases and J by 4 bases, with 4 bases left in between. The CDR3 bases are TGCGCCAGCAGTGAGTCTTTGTACGAGCAGTACTTC. As protein: CASSESLYEQYF.

The chain is built from TRBV7-8 and TRBJ2-3, with unresolved D. The germline V gene encodes CDR1 SGHVS and CDR2 FQNEAQ. The germline V and J ends were trimmed by 3 bases and 2 bases, with 9 bases remaining between them. The CDR3 has 14 residues. The CDR3 loop is CASSFSVDTDTQYF. CDR3 nucleotides: TGTGCCAGCAGCTTCTCGGTTGACACAGATACGCAGTATTTT.

This chain links TRBV6-6 with TRBJ2-1; TRBD1 agrees at 9 bases. CDR3 length: 15 residues. V shed 6 bases, J shed 6 bases, and the junction held 9 bases outside the gene matches. Germline lookup yields CDR1 MNHNY and CDR2 SVGAGI (reference sequence). The CDR3 here is CASSEPGQGANEQFF. The CDR3 bases are TGTGCCAGCAGCGAACCGGGACAGGGTGCCAATGAGCAGTTCTTC.

CDR3 bases: TGCAGCGTTATGACAGGGCCCACTGAAGCTTTCTTT. Protein sequence: CSVMTGPTEAFF. The rearrangement uses TRBV29-1 and TRBJ1-1; 7 nucleotides match TRBD1. This CDR3 region has 12 residues. The V and J ends lost 5 bases and 4 bases, in that order; junction bases with no gene match: 4. Germline assignment: CDR1 SQVTM and CDR2 ANQGSEA.

The rearrangement links TRBV11-2 to TRBJ2-2, with 7 nucleotides matching TRBD1. The V gene's germline CDR1 is SGHAT and CDR2 FQNNGV. The CDR3 loop spans 14 amino acids. Germline trimming cut 6 bases from V and 2 bases from J; bases unmatched to any gene: 3. CDR3 nucleotide sequence: TGTGCCAGCAGGTGGACAGGCAACACCGGGGAGCTGTTTTTT. Protein: CASRWTGNTGELFF.

The chain links TRBV6-5 to TRBJ2-1; D is ambiguous. V was trimmed by 5 bases and J by 5 bases, leaving 16 bases between them. Germline lookup yields CDR1 MNHEY and CDR2 SVGAGI. There are 15 residues in the CDR3. The CDR3 DNA is TGTGCCAGCAGTCCCATCCGGGTAAATAACAATGAGCAGTTCTTC. This translates into CASSPIRVNNNEQFF.

V usage is TRBV9 and J usage is TRBJ2-1; 11 bases fit TRBD2. Germline V CDR1 and CDR2: SGDLS, YYNGEE. The CDR3 has 15 residues. V was clipped by 2 bases and J by 7 bases; unmatched bases: 5. The CDR3 loop reads CASSVGLAGLNEQFF. CDR3 sequence (DNA): TGTGCCAGCAGCGTTGGACTAGCGGGTCTTAATGAGCAGTTCTTC.

This clone was recorded once. The rearrangement joins TRBV6-5 to TRBJ2-1; D assignment may be TRBD1 or TRBD2 (5 bases each). CDR3 size: 13 residues. Germline-derived CDR1 and CDR2 are MNHEY and SVGAGI. V was clipped by 7 bases and J by 0 bases, with 7 bases between them. The CDR3 here is CASKGSSYNEQFF. CDR3 nucleotide sequence: TGTGCCAGCAAGGGGAGCTCCTACAATGAGCAGTTCTTC.

The J gene is TRBJ2-7, the V gene TRBV27; 9 bases map to TRBD2. Germline-derived CDR1 and CDR2 are MNHEY and SMNVEV (reference sequence). The J segment lost 4 bases and the V segment lost 5 bases, leaving 3 bases of the junction unmatched. The CDR3 sequence is 13 residues long. The CDR3 DNA is TGTGCCAGCAGTCATAGCGGGAGTTACGAGCAGTACTTC. Protein: CASSHSGSYEQYF.

J is TRBJ1-2 and V is TRBV5-1; perhaps TRBD1 as D (5 bases). The germline V gene encodes CDR1 SGHRS and CDR2 YFSETQ. V lost 0 bases, J lost 4 bases, and 10 bases lay in between. This CDR3 comprises 14 residues. In nucleotides, the CDR3 is TGCGCCAGCAGCTTGGACGAGGGGCGCTATGGCTACACCTTC. Its protein is CASSLDEGRYGYTF.

The rearrangement joins TRBV6-6 to TRBJ1-2, with TRBD1 matching 8 bases. Germline-derived CDR1 and CDR2 are MNHNY and SVGAGI (reference sequence). This CDR3 comprises 14 residues. V was clipped by 0 bases and J by 8 bases; unmatched bases: 5. CDR3 bases: TGTGCCAGCAGTTACTCTCAGGGGGCGGACGGCTACACCTTC. Translated, it gives CASSYSQGADGYTF.